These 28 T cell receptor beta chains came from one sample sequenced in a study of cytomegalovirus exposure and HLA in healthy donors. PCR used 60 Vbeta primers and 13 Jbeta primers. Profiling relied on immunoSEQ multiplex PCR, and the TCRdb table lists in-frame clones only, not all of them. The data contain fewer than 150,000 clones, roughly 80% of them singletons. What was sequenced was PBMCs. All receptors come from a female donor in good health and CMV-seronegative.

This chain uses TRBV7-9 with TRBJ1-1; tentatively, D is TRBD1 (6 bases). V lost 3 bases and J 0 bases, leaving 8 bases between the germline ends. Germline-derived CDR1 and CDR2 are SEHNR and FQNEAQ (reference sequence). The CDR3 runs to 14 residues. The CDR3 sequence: CASSLGGLNTEAFF. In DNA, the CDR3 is TGTGCCAGCAGCTTGGGGGGGCTGAACACTGAAGCTTTCTTT.

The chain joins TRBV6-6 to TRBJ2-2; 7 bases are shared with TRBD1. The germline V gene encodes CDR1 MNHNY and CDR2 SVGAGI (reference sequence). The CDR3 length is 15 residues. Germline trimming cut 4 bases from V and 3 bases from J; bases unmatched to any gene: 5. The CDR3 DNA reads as TGTGCCAGCAGTTCTCGGGACAGTCACACCGGGGAGCTGTTTTTT. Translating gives CASSSRDSHTGELFF.

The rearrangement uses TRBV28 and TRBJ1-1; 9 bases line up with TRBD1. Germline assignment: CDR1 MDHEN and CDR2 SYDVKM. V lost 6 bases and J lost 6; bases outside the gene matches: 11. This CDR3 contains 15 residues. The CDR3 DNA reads TGTGCCAGCAGGGGGAACAGGGGGCGTCTCGCTGAAGCTTTCTTT. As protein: CASRGNRGRLAEAFF.

Here the CDR3 DNA reads TGTGCCAGCAGCCCCCGGTTTCTTAGCAAAAACATTCAGTACTTC. It specifies CASSPRFLSKNIQYF. The chain recombines TRBV7-2 with TRBJ2-4, with D uncertain. The V and J ends lost 5 bases and 3 bases respectively, with 14 bases between them. The CDR3 is 15 amino acids. Germline V CDR1 and CDR2: SGHTA, FQGNSA.

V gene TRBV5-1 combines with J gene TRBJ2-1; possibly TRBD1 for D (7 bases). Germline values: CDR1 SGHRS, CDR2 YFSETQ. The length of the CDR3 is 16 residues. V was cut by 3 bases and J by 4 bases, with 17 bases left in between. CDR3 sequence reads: CASSSAGTVSYNEQFF. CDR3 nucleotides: TGCGCCAGCAGCTCGGCGGGGACAGTAAGTTACAATGAGCAGTTCTTC.

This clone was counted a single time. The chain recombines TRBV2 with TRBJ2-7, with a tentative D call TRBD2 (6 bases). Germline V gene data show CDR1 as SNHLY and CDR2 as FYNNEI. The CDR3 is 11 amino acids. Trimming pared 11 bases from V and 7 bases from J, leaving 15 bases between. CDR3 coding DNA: TGTGCCTCCCAAAGCGGAGGGGAGCAGTACTTC. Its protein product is CASQSGGEQYF.

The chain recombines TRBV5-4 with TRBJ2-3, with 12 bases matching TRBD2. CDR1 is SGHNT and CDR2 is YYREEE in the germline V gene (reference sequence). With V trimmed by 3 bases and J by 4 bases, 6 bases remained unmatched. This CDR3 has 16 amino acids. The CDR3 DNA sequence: TGTGCCAGCAGCTCCCCTAGCGGGAGGGCACCAGATACGCAGTATTTT. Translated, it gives CASSSPSGRAPDTQYF.

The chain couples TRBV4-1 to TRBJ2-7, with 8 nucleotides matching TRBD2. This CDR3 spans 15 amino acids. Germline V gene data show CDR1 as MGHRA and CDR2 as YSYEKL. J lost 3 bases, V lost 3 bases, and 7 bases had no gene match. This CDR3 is CASSQVEAGDYEQYF. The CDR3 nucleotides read TGCGCCAGCAGCCAGGTGGAAGCGGGGGACTACGAGCAGTACTTC.

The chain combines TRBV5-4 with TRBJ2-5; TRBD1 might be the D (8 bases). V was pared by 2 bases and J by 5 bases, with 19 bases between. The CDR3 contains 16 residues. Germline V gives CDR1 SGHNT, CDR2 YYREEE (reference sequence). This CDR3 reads CASSFRQGTGGETQYF. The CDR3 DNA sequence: TGTGCCAGCAGCTTTCGACAGGGGACGGGAGGCGAGACCCAGTACTTC.

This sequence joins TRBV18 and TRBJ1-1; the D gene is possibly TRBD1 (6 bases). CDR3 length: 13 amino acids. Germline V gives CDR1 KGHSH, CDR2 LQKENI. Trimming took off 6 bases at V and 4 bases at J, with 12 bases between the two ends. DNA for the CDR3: TGTGCCAGCTCCCCGGGACACAGCACTGAAGCTTTCTTT. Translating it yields CASSPGHSTEAFF. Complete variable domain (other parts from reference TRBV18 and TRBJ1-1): NAGVMQNPRHLVRRRGQEARLRCSPMKGHSHVYWYRQLPEEGLKFMVYLQKENIIDESGMPKERFSAEFPKEGPSILRIQQVVRGDSAAYFCASSPGHSTEAFFGQGTRLTVV.

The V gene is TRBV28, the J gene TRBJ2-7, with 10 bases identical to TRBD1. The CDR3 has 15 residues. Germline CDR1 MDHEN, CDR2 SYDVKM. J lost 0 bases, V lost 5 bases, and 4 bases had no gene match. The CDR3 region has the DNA TGTGCCAGCAGTATCCGGACAGGGGGCTCCTACGAGCAGTACTTC. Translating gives CASSIRTGGSYEQYF.

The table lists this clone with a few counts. The CDR3: CASSRQGATNEKLFF. The CDR3 DNA reads TGTGCCAGCAGTCGACAGGGGGCGACTAATGAAAAACTGTTTTTT. The chain has TRBV6-1 and TRBJ1-4; 10 nucleotides match TRBD1. Germline assignment: CDR1 MNHNS and CDR2 SASEGT. V was clipped by 5 bases and J by 2 bases; unmatched bases: 2. The CDR3 contains 15 residues.

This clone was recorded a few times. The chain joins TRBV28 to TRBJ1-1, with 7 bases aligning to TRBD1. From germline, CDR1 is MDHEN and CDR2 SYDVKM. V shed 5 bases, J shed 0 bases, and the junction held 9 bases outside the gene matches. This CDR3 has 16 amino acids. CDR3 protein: CASSNPAGGLNTEAFF. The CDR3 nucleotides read TGTGCCAGCAGTAATCCGGCAGGGGGTCTGAACACTGAAGCTTTCTTT.

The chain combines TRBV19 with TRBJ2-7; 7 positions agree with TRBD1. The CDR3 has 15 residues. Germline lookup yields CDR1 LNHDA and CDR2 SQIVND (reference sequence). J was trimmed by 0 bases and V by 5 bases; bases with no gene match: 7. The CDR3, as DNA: TGTGCCAGTAGTCCTCGGGACAGTTTCTCCTACGAGCAGTACTTC. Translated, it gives CASSPRDSFSYEQYF.

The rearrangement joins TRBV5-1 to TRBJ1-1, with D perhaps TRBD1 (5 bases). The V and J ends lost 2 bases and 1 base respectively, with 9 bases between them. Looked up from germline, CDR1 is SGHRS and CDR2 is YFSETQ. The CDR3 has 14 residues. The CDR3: CASSFATANTEAFF. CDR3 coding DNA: TGCGCCAGCAGCTTCGCGACAGCGAACACTGAAGCTTTCTTT.

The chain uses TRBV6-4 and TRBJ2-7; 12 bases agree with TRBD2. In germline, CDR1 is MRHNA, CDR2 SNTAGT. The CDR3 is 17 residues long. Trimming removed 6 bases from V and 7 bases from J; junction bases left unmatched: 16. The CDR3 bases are TGTGCCAGCAGCTCGAGGGGGGCTAGCGGGAGGGCATTTGAGCAGTACTTC. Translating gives CASSSRGASGRAFEQYF.

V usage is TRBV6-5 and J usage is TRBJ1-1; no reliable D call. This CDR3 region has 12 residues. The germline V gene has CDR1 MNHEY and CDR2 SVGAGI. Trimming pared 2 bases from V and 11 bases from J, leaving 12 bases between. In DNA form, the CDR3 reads TGTGCCAGCAGTTACCCTCCGGGATTGGCTTTCTTT. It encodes CASSYPPGLAFF.

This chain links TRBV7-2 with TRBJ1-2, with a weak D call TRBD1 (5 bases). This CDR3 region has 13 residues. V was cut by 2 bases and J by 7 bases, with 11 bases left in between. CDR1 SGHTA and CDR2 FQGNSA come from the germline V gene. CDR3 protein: CASSLLAGVGYTF. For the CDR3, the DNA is TGTGCCAGCAGCTTATTAGCGGGGGTTGGCTACACCTTC.

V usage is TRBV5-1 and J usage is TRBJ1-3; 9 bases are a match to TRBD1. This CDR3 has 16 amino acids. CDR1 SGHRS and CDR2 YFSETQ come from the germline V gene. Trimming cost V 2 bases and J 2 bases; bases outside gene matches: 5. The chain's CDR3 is CASSLSGTGTGNTIYF. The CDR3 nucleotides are TGCGCCAGCAGCTTATCCGGGACAGGGACTGGAAACACCATATATTTT.

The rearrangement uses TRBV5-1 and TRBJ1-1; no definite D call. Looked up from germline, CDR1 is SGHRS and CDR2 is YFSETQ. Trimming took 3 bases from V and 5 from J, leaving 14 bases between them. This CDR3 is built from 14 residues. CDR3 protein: CASSSTGRETEAFF. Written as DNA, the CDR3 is TGCGCCAGCAGCTCAACGGGGAGGGAGACTGAAGCTTTCTTT.

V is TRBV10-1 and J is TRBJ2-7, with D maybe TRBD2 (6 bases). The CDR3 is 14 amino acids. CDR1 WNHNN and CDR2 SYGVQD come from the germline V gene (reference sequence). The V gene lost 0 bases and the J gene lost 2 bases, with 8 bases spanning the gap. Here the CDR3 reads CASSESRGPYEQYF. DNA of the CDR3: TGCGCCAGCAGTGAGTCGCGGGGCCCCTACGAGCAGTACTTC.

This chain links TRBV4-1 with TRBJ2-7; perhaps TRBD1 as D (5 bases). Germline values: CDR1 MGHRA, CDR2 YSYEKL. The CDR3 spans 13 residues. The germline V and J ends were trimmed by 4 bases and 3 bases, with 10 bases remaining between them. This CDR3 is CASSLQGSYEQYF. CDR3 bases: TGCGCCAGCAGCCTCCAGGGTAGCTACGAGCAGTACTTC.

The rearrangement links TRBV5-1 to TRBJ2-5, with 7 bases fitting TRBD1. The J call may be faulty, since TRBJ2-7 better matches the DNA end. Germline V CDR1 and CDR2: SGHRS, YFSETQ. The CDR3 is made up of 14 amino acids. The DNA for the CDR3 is TGCGCCAGCAGCTCGGACAGGCGCTCCTACGAGCAGTACTTC. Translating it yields CASSSDRRSYEQYF.

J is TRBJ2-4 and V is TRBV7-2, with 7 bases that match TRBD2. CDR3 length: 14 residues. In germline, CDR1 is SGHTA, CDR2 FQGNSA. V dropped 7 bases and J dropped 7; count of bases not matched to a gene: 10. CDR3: CASTLGGSTNIQYF. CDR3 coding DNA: TGTGCCAGCACCCTGGGGGGGAGCACTAACATTCAGTACTTC.

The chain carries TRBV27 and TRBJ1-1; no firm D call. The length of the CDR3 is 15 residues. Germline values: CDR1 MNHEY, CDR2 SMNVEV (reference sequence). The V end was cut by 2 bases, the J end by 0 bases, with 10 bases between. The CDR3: CASSLGDTLNTEAFF. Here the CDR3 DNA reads TGTGCCAGCAGTTTAGGTGACACTTTGAACACTGAAGCTTTCTTT.

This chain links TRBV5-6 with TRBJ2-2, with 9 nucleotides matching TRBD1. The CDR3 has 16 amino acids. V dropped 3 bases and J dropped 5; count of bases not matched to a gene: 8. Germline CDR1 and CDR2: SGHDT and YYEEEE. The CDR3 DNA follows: TGTGCCAGCAGCTCCGGGACAGGGAGATTGACCGGGGAGCTGTTTTTT. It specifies CASSSGTGRLTGELFF.

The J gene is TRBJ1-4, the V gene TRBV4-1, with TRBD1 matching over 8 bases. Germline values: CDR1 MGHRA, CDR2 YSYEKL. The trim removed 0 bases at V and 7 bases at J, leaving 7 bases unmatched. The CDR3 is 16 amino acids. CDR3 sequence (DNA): TGCGCCAGCAGCCAAGATCAAGACAGGGGAGGTGAAAAACTGTTTTTT. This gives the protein CASSQDQDRGGEKLFF.

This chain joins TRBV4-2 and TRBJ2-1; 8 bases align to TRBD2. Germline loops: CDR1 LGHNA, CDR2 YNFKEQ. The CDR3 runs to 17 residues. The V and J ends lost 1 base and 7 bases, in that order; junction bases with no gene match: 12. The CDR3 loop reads CASSQVSSGGPGNEQFF. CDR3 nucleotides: TGTGCCAGCAGCCAAGTAAGTTCGGGAGGGCCAGGAAATGAGCAGTTCTTC.